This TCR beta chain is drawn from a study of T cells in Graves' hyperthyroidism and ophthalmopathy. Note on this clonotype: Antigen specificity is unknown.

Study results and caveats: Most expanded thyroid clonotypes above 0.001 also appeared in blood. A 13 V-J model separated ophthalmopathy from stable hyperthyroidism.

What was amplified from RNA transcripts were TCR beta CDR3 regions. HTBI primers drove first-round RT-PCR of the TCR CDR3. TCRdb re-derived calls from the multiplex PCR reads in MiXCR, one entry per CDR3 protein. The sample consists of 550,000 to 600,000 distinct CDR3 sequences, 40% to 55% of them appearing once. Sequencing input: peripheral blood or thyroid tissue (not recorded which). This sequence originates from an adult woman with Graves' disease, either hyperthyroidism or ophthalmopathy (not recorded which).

As DNA, the CDR3 is TGTGCCAGCAGCTGGGACAGGGCCCAAGAGACCCAGTACTTC. The encoded protein is CASSWDRAQETQYF. The rearrangement uses TRBV12-3 or TRBV12-4 and TRBJ2-5; the match to TRBD1 covers 9 bases. V dropped 6 bases and J dropped 1; count of bases not matched to a gene: 3. The CDR3 length is 14 residues.